A selection of T cell receptor beta chains follows, all from one sample in a study of cytomegalovirus exposure and HLA in healthy donors. Sequencing used immunoSEQ multiplex PCR; TCRdb keeps in-frame clones, though not all of them. The table lists 110,000 to 150,000 clones, around 80% of them singletons. Input material: PBMCs. The source of these receptors is a man aged 30 to 39 in good health and CMV-seronegative. CDR3s include the opening cysteine and the closing phenylalanine or tryptophan. Each record gives: J gene, clone size, V gene, D gene, CDR3 length, CDR3 DNA, CDR3 protein. A D gene is named only where the DNA matches it firmly. A row's size may be missing; if present it is once, few, many or a size class.

J gene: TRBJ2-2; clone size: once; V gene: TRBV2; D gene: TRBD2; CDR3 length: 15; CDR3 DNA: TGTGCCAGCAGAATGAACGGGAGGGCCGCCGGGGAGCTGTTTTTT; CDR3 protein: CASRMNGRAAGELFF
J gene: TRBJ1-4; clone size: -; V gene: TRBV19; D gene: -; CDR3 length: 14; CDR3 DNA: TGTGCCAGTAGTATAACATCTGGTAATGAAAAACTGTTTTTT; CDR3 protein: CASSITSGNEKLFF
J gene: TRBJ1-4; clone size: -; V gene: TRBV4-1; D gene: -; CDR3 length: 15; CDR3 DNA: TGCGCCAGCAGCCAAGAATTGAGACTAAATGAAAAACTGTTTTTT; CDR3 protein: CASSQELRLNEKLFF
J gene: TRBJ2-7; clone size: -; V gene: TRBV5-1; D gene: -; CDR3 length: 14; CDR3 DNA: TGCGCCAGCAGCTTGGGGCAGGGGATGTACGAGCAGTACTTC; CDR3 protein: CASSLGQGMYEQYF
J gene: TRBJ2-7; clone size: -; V gene: TRBV29-1; D gene: -; CDR3 length: 14; CDR3 DNA: TGCAGCGTTGGCGGGTCCTTGAGCTCCTACGAGCAGTACTTC; CDR3 protein: CSVGGSLSSYEQYF
J gene: TRBJ1-1; clone size: few; V gene: TRBV10-3; D gene: TRBD1; CDR3 length: 14; CDR3 DNA: TGTGCCATCAGTGAAGGGACAGGGAACACTGAAGCTTTCTTT; CDR3 protein: CAISEGTGNTEAFF
J gene: TRBJ1-3; clone size: -; V gene: TRBV28; D gene: -; CDR3 length: 14; CDR3 DNA: TGTGCCAGCAGTTCAAGGGGAATGGGAAACACCATATATTTT; CDR3 protein: CASSSRGMGNTIYF
J gene: TRBJ1-6; clone size: -; V gene: TRBV5-1; D gene: -; CDR3 length: 16; CDR3 DNA: TGCGCCAGCAGCCTAACAGGGCCGGGGAATAATTCACCCCTCCACTTT; CDR3 protein: CASSLTGPGNNSPLHF
J gene: TRBJ1-5; clone size: -; V gene: TRBV28; D gene: -; CDR3 length: 12; CDR3 DNA: TGTGCCAGCACCACAAGCAATCAGCCCCAGCATTTT; CDR3 protein: CASTTSNQPQHF
J gene: TRBJ2-7; clone size: -; V gene: TRBV2; D gene: TRBD2; CDR3 length: 14; CDR3 DNA: TGTGCCAGCAGTGAAGGGTCGGCTAGCGGGGTGCAGTACTTC; CDR3 protein: CASSEGSASGVQYF
J gene: TRBJ2-3; clone size: -; V gene: TRBV10-3; D gene: TRBD1; CDR3 length: 17; CDR3 DNA: TGTGCCATCAGTAAGGACAGGGCGCTGGCGAGCACAGATACGCAGTATTTT; CDR3 protein: CAISKDRALASTDTQYF
J gene: TRBJ1-2; clone size: -; V gene: TRBV7-9; D gene: -; CDR3 length: 16; CDR3 DNA: TGTGCCAGCATCCCTTCGGGGGGCAGGACTAACTATGGCTACACCTTC; CDR3 protein: CASIPSGGRTNYGYTF
J gene: TRBJ1-1; clone size: once; V gene: TRBV7-2; D gene: -; CDR3 length: 13; CDR3 DNA: TGTGCCAGCAGCTTGACAGCCAACACTGAAGCTTTCTTT; CDR3 protein: CASSLTANTEAFF
J gene: TRBJ1-1; clone size: -; V gene: TRBV7-3; D gene: TRBD1; CDR3 length: 15; CDR3 DNA: TGTGCCAGCAGGTTACAGGTTCAGGGGGTGACTGAAGCTTTCTTT; CDR3 protein: CASRLQVQGVTEAFF
J gene: TRBJ2-2; clone size: -; V gene: TRBV5-1; D gene: TRBD2; CDR3 length: 15; CDR3 DNA: TGCGCCAGCCGCAGTTCTAGCGGGGGTACCGGGGAGCTGTTTTTT; CDR3 protein: CASRSSSGGTGELFF
J gene: TRBJ2-5; clone size: -; V gene: TRBV5-4; D gene: -; CDR3 length: 18; CDR3 DNA: TGTGCCAGCAGCCCCCCTACCGGGGTACACGATTCCCAAGAGACCCAGTACTTC; CDR3 protein: CASSPPTGVHDSQETQYF
J gene: TRBJ2-2; clone size: -; V gene: TRBV6-5; D gene: -; CDR3 length: 15; CDR3 DNA: TGTGCCAGCAGTTACCGTGTCGAGGTTACCGGGGAGCTGTTTTTT; CDR3 protein: CASSYRVEVTGELFF
J gene: TRBJ2-2; clone size: -; V gene: TRBV5-5; D gene: TRBD1; CDR3 length: 15; CDR3 DNA: TGTGCCAGCAGCTTTGGGACAGGGGTAACTGGGGAGCTGTTTTTT; CDR3 protein: CASSFGTGVTGELFF
J gene: TRBJ1-2; clone size: -; V gene: TRBV27; D gene: TRBD1; CDR3 length: 16; CDR3 DNA: TGTGCCAGCAGTTTAAGTGGGATGACAGGGCCGCGGGGCTACACCTTC; CDR3 protein: CASSLSGMTGPRGYTF
J gene: TRBJ1-3; clone size: once; V gene: TRBV19; D gene: -; CDR3 length: 13; CDR3 DNA: TGTGCCAGTAGACCCAGCTCTGGAAACACCATATATTTT; CDR3 protein: CASRPSSGNTIYF
J gene: TRBJ2-1; clone size: once; V gene: TRBV18; D gene: TRBD2; CDR3 length: 14; CDR3 DNA: TGTGCCAGCTCACCTCCGGGACTACCCAATGAGCAGTTCTTC; CDR3 protein: CASSPPGLPNEQFF
J gene: TRBJ1-5; clone size: -; V gene: TRBV4-1; D gene: TRBD1; CDR3 length: 17; CDR3 DNA: TGCGCCAGCAGCCAAGATGGTTCGACAGGGGGGAATCAGCCCCAGCATTTT; CDR3 protein: CASSQDGSTGGNQPQHF
J gene: TRBJ2-2; clone size: few; V gene: TRBV6-5; D gene: -; CDR3 length: 14; CDR3 DNA: TGTGCCAGCAGTGTACAGCCGAACACCGGGGAGCTGTTTTTT; CDR3 protein: CASSVQPNTGELFF
J gene: TRBJ2-5; clone size: -; V gene: TRBV28; D gene: -; CDR3 length: 13; CDR3 DNA: TGTGCCAGCAGTCCCCCCGGGATGCAGACCCAGTACTTC; CDR3 protein: CASSPPGMQTQYF
J gene: TRBJ2-5; clone size: once; V gene: TRBV6-5; D gene: TRBD2; CDR3 length: 13; CDR3 DNA: TGTGCCAGCAGTTATGGTCTAGCGGGAGAGATGTACTTC; CDR3 protein: CASSYGLAGEMYF
J gene: TRBJ2-5; clone size: -; V gene: TRBV15; D gene: TRBD2; CDR3 length: 16; CDR3 DNA: TGTGCCACCAGCAGCCTCGATGGGCTAGCGGGAGAGACCCAGTACTTC; CDR3 protein: CATSSLDGLAGETQYF
J gene: TRBJ1-2; clone size: many; V gene: TRBV30; D gene: -; CDR3 length: 10; CDR3 DNA: TGTGCCTCAGACTTCTATGGCTACACCTTC; CDR3 protein: CASDFYGYTF
J gene: TRBJ2-3; clone size: -; V gene: TRBV2; D gene: TRBD2; CDR3 length: 16; CDR3 DNA: TGTGCCAGCAGTGAACTAGCGGGGGCACTGGGAGATACGCAGTATTTT; CDR3 protein: CASSELAGALGDTQYF
J gene: TRBJ2-3; clone size: -; V gene: TRBV5-4; D gene: TRBD2; CDR3 length: 16; CDR3 DNA: TGTGCCAGCAGCAGGAGTCGTCTAGCGGGAACAGATACGCAGTATTTT; CDR3 protein: CASSRSRLAGTDTQYF
J gene: TRBJ1-2; clone size: -; V gene: TRBV29-1; D gene: -; CDR3 length: 14; CDR3 DNA: TGCAGCGTTGGGCGGGGCAGGAACGTTACGGGCTACACCTTC; CDR3 protein: CSVGRGRNVTGYTF
J gene: TRBJ1-1; clone size: -; V gene: TRBV7-8; D gene: TRBD1; CDR3 length: 16; CDR3 DNA: TGTGCCAGCAGCCCGAGGACAGGAGCAATGAACACTGAAGCTTTCTTT; CDR3 protein: CASSPRTGAMNTEAFF
J gene: TRBJ2-2; clone size: -; V gene: TRBV5-1; D gene: -; CDR3 length: 13; CDR3 DNA: TGCGCCAGCGCAGCGGGGAACACCGGGGAGCTGTTTTTT; CDR3 protein: CASAAGNTGELFF
J gene: TRBJ1-3; clone size: -; V gene: TRBV6-1; D gene: -; CDR3 length: 12; CDR3 DNA: TGTGCCAGCCGGGACAAACTAAACACCATATATTTT; CDR3 protein: CASRDKLNTIYF
J gene: TRBJ2-2; clone size: -; V gene: TRBV14; D gene: -; CDR3 length: 13; CDR3 DNA: TGTGCCAGCAGCCTGGGTCGGGTCGGGGAGCTGTTTTTT; CDR3 protein: CASSLGRVGELFF
J gene: TRBJ1-3; clone size: -; V gene: TRBV10-3; D gene: TRBD1; CDR3 length: 14; CDR3 DNA: TGTGCCATCAACGGACAGGGCCCTGGAAACACCATATATTTT; CDR3 protein: CAINGQGPGNTIYF
J gene: TRBJ2-7; clone size: few; V gene: TRBV7-6; D gene: -; CDR3 length: 13; CDR3 DNA: TGTGCCAGCAGCCCCGCGAAGTCCTACGAGCAGTACTTC; CDR3 protein: CASSPAKSYEQYF
J gene: TRBJ2-6; clone size: -; V gene: TRBV9; D gene: -; CDR3 length: 14; CDR3 DNA: TGTGCCAGCAGCAGCAACTCTGGGGCCAACGTCCTGACTTTC; CDR3 protein: CASSSNSGANVLTF
J gene: TRBJ1-5; clone size: -; V gene: TRBV5-1; D gene: TRBD1; CDR3 length: 13; CDR3 DNA: TGCGCCAGCAGCCTACAGGGGGATCAGCCCCAGCATTTT; CDR3 protein: CASSLQGDQPQHF
J gene: TRBJ1-2; clone size: -; V gene: TRBV18; D gene: -; CDR3 length: 16; CDR3 DNA: TGTGCCAGCTCACCGGACACGGAAGCCTATACCTATGGCTACACCTTC; CDR3 protein: CASSPDTEAYTYGYTF
J gene: TRBJ2-7; clone size: -; V gene: TRBV28; D gene: -; CDR3 length: 11; CDR3 DNA: TGTGCCACGGAAGGAGGGTACGAGCAGTACTTC; CDR3 protein: CATEGGYEQYF
J gene: TRBJ2-7; clone size: -; V gene: TRBV29-1; D gene: -; CDR3 length: 15; CDR3 DNA: TGCAGCGTTGAAGATTTGAACAGAGAATCCTACGAGCAGTACTTC; CDR3 protein: CSVEDLNRESYEQYF
J gene: TRBJ1-5; clone size: -; V gene: TRBV16; D gene: -; CDR3 length: 17; CDR3 DNA: TGTGCCAGCAGCCAATCTAAAGGGGCACTTAGCAATCAGCCCCAGCATTTT; CDR3 protein: CASSQSKGALSNQPQHF
J gene: TRBJ1-5; clone size: -; V gene: TRBV27; D gene: -; CDR3 length: 15; CDR3 DNA: TGTGCCAGCAGTCTCCGGGAAGGTAGCAATCAGCCCCAGCATTTT; CDR3 protein: CASSLREGSNQPQHF
J gene: TRBJ2-7; clone size: -; V gene: TRBV14; D gene: -; CDR3 length: 13; CDR3 DNA: TGTGCCAGCAGCCGCTCCCAGGGGAACGAGCAGTACTTC; CDR3 protein: CASSRSQGNEQYF
J gene: TRBJ2-1; clone size: -; V gene: TRBV18; D gene: TRBD1; CDR3 length: 15; CDR3 DNA: TGTGCCAGCTCACCACGACCTTACAGGGGAAATGAGCAGTTCTTC; CDR3 protein: CASSPRPYRGNEQFF
J gene: TRBJ1-2; clone size: -; V gene: TRBV10-3; D gene: -; CDR3 length: 12; CDR3 DNA: TGTGCCATCAGTGAAGGGGTCTATGGCTACACCTTC; CDR3 protein: CAISEGVYGYTF
J gene: TRBJ2-1; clone size: -; V gene: TRBV18; D gene: TRBD2; CDR3 length: 14; CDR3 DNA: TGTGCCAGCTCAGACGGGAGGGCCGTGGATGAGCAGTTCTTC; CDR3 protein: CASSDGRAVDEQFF
J gene: TRBJ2-7; clone size: -; V gene: TRBV7-8; D gene: -; CDR3 length: 15; CDR3 DNA: TGTGCCAGCAGTCCCAGCCCCTGGAGCTCCTACGAGCAGTACTTC; CDR3 protein: CASSPSPWSSYEQYF